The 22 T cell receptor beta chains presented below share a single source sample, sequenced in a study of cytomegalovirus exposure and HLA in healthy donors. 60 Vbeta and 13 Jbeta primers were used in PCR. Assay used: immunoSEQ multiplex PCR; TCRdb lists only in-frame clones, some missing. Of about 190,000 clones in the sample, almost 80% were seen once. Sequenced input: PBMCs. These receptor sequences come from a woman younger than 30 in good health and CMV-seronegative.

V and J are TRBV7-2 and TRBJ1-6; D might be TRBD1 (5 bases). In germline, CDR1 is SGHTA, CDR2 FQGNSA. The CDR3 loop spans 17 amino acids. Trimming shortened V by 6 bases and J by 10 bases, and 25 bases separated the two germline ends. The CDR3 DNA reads TGTGCCAGCAGTCCCAGGGTAACACAGAGAGTCCTCTCACCCCTCCACTTT. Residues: CASSPRVTQRVLSPLHF.

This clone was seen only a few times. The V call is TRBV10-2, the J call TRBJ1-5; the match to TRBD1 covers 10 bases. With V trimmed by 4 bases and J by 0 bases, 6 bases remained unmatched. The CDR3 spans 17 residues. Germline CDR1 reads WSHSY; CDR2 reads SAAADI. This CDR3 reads CASSVTGGGDSNQPQHF. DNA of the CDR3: TGCGCCAGCAGTGTGACAGGGGGCGGGGATAGCAATCAGCCCCAGCATTTT.

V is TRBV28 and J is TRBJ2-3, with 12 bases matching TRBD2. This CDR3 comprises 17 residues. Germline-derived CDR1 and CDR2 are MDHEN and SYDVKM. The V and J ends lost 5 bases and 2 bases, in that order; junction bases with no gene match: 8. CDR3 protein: CASSALAGGDLTDTQYF. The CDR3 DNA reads TGTGCCAGCAGTGCCCTAGCGGGAGGGGACCTCACAGATACGCAGTATTTT.

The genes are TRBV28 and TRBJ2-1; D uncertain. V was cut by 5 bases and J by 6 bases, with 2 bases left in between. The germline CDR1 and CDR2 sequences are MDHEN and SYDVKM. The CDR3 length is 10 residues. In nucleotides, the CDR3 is TGTGCCAGCAGTCGCAATGAGCAGTTCTTC. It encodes CASSRNEQFF.

The CDR3: CASSPRTGPYEQYF. In DNA, the CDR3 is TGTGCCAGCAGTCCAAGGACAGGGCCCTACGAGCAGTACTTC. The rearrangement uses TRBV28 and TRBJ2-7; 8 bases match TRBD1. V was pared by 5 bases and J by 2 bases, with 5 bases of the junction left unmatched. The CDR3 sequence is 14 residues long. The germline gives CDR1 MDHEN, CDR2 SYDVKM.

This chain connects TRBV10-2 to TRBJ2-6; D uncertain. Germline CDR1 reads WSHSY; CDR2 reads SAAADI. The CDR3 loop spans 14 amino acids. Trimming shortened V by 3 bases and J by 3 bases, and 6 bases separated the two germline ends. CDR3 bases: TGCGCCAGCAGTGACGCAGATGGGGCCAACGTCCTGACTTTC. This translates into CASSDADGANVLTF.

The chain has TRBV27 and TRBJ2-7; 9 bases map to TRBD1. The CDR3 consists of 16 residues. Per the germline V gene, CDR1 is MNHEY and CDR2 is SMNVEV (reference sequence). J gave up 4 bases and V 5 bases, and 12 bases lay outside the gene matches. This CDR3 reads CASSETGTGTWYEQYF. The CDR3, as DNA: TGTGCCAGCAGTGAAACCGGGACAGGGACTTGGTACGAGCAGTACTTC.

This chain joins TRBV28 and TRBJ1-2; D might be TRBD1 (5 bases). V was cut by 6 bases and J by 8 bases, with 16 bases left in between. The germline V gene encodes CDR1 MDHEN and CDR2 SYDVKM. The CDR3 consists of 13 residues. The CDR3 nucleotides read TGTGCCAGCAGCCCTTCAGGGTCGGGCGGCTACACCTTC. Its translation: CASSPSGSGGYTF.

CDR3 sequence (DNA): TGTGCCAGCACCACCGACGCAGGCACCGGGGAGCTGTTTTTT. Its protein product is CASTTDAGTGELFF. This chain joins TRBV2 and TRBJ2-2; D ambiguous. The CDR3 covers 14 residues. Trimming stripped 7 bases from V and 4 bases from J, with 13 bases between. The germline gives CDR1 SNHLY, CDR2 FYNNEI.

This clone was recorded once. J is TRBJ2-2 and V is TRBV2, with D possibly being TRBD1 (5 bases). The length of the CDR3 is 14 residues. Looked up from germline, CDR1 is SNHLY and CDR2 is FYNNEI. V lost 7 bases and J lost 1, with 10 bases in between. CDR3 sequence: CASNQQVNTGELFF. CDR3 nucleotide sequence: TGTGCCAGCAACCAACAGGTGAACACCGGGGAGCTGTTTTTT.

The CDR3 is CASSLPGWENIQYF. For the CDR3, the DNA is TGTGCCAGCAGCTTGCCCGGGTGGGAAAACATTCAGTACTTC. The gene calls are TRBV5-6 and TRBJ2-4, with D unresolved. The germline CDR1 and CDR2 sequences are SGHDT and YYEEEE. This CDR3 has 14 residues. Trimming removed 1 base from V and 5 bases from J, with 10 bases in between.

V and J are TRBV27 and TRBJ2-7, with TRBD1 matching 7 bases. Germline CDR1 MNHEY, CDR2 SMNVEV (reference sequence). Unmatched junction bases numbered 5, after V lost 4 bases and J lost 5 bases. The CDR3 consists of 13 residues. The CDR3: CASSSTGIDEQYF. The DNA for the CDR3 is TGTGCCAGCAGTTCGACAGGGATCGACGAGCAGTACTTC.

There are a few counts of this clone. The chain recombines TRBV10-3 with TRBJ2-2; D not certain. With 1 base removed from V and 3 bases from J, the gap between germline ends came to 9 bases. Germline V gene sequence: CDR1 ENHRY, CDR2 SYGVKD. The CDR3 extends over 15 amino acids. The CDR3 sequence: CAISEFLADTGELFF. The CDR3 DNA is TGTGCCATCAGTGAGTTTCTGGCAGACACCGGGGAGCTGTTTTTT.

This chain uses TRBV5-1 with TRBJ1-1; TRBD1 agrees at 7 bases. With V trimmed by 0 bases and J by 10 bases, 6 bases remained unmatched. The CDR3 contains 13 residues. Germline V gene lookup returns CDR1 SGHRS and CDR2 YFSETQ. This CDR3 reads CASSLGDREGAFF. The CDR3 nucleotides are TGCGCCAGCAGCTTGGGAGACAGGGAAGGAGCTTTCTTT.

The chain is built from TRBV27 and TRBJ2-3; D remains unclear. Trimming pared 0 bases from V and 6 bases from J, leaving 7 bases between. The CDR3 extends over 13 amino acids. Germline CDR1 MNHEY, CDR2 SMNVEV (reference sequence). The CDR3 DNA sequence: TGTGCCAGCAGTTTATCAGGAGTGGATACGCAGTATTTT. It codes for CASSLSGVDTQYF.

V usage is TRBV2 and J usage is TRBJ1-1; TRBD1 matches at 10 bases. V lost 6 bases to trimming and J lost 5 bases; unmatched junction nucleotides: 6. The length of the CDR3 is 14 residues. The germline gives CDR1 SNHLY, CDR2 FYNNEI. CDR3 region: CASSPTGGETEAFF. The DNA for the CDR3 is TGTGCCAGCAGCCCGACAGGGGGCGAAACTGAAGCTTTCTTT.

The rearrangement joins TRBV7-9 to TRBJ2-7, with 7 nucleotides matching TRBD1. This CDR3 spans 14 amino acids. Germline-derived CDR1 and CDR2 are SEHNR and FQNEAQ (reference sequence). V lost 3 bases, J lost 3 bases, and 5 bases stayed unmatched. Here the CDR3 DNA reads TGTGCCAGCAGCTTCCGGGACAGTCACTACGAGCAGTACTTC. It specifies CASSFRDSHYEQYF.

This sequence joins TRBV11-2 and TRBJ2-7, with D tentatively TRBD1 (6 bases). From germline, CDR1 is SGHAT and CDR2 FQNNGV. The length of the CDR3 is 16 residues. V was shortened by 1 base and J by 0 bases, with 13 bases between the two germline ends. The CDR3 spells CASSLGTWDNSYEQYF. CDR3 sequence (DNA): TGTGCCAGCAGCTTAGGGACTTGGGACAACTCCTACGAGCAGTACTTC.

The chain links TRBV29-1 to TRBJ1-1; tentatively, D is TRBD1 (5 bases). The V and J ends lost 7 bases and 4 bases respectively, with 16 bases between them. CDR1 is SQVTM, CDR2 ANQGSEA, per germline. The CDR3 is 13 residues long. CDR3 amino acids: CSAEVVGGTEAFF. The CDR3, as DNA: TGCAGCGCAGAGGTCGTCGGGGGCACTGAAGCTTTCTTT.

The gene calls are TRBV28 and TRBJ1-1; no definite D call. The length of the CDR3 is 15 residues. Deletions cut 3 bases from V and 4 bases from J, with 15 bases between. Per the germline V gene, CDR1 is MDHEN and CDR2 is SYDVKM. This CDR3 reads CASSFGFHRSTEAFF. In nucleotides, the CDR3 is TGTGCCAGCAGTTTCGGTTTTCACAGAAGCACTGAAGCTTTCTTT.

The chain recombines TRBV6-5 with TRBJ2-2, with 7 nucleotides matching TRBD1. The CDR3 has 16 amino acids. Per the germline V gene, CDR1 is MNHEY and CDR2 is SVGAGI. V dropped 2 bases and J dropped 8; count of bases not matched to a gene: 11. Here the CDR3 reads CASSYGATGSDGELFF. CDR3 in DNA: TGTGCCAGCAGTTACGGTGCGACAGGGTCGGATGGGGAGCTGTTTTTT.

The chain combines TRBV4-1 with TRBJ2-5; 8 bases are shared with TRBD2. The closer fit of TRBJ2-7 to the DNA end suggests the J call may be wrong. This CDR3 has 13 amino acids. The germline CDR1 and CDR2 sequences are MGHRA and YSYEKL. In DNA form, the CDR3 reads TGCGCCAGCAGCCCGGGACTAGGCTACGAGCAGTACTTC. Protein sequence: CASSPGLGYEQYF.